Listed below are T cell receptor beta chains from one sample, sequenced in a study of identical twins. From the 5' RACE reads, TCRdb called clonotypes with MiXCR, one entry per CDR3 protein. The profile shows 450,000 to 650,000 distinct CDR3 sequences, more than 9% of them singletons. The data were also submitted as part of a second study, on yellow fever vaccine responses in identical twins.

The sample taken for sequencing was PBMCs. The receptor source for this set is a woman under 30 in good health. Each CDR3 is given with its conserved first and last residue. The D gene is left open where the match is weak. A clone size is listed for some rows: how often the clone was seen (once, few, many), or a class if it is expanded.

V	size	length	D	J	DNA	CDR3
TRBV27	few	13	.	TRBJ2-3	TGTGCCAGCAGTACCCGATACACAGATACGCAGTATTTT	CASSTRYTDTQYF
TRBV27	.	15	TRBD1	TRBJ2-1	TGTGCCAGCAGTTCACAGGGGGGAACCTACAATGAGCAGTTCTTC	CASSSQGGTYNEQFF
TRBV5-1	many	15	TRBD2	TRBJ2-3	TGCGCCAGCAGCTTGGGGACTAGCGACACAGATACGCAGTATTTT	CASSLGTSDTDTQYF
TRBV5-7	.	14	.	TRBJ2-1	TGTGCCAGCAACTTGAGGCAGGGGCTTGTTGAGCAGTTCTTC	CASNLRQGLVEQFF
TRBV30	many	14	TRBD1	TRBJ1-5	TGTGCCTGGAGCGTCGACAGGGCTATAGAGCCCCAGCATTTT	CAWSVDRAIEPQHF
TRBV7-6	few	16	TRBD1	TRBJ2-5	TGTGCCAGCAGCATACGACAGGGATGGGGCCAAGAGACCCAGTACTTC	CASSIRQGWGQETQYF
TRBV20-1	few	14	.	TRBJ1-2	TGCAGTGCTAGAGCACAGGGAGGCTCTGGGGGCTACACCTTC	CSARAQGGSGGYTF
TRBV6-2/TRBV6-3	few	18	.	TRBJ2-7	TGTGCCAGCAGTACTCCCCTAATGGAGATTCTTGGACGGGGCGAGCAGTACTTC	CASSTPLMEILGRGEQYF
TRBV15	many	16	TRBD1	TRBJ2-5	TGTGCCACCAGCAGAGTCTCCGGACAGGGGGCAGAGACCCAGTACTTC	CATSRVSGQGAETQYF
TRBV5-6	few	18	TRBD2	TRBJ2-3	TGTGCCAGCAGCTTGGGCGCCACCGGGACTAGCTACACAGATACGCAGTATTTT	CASSLGATGTSYTDTQYF
TRBV20-1	few	13	.	TRBJ2-7	TGCAGTGCCCCCGGCAGGGACTCCTACGAGCAGTACTTC	CSAPGRDSYEQYF
TRBV5-5	many	17	TRBD2	TRBJ2-2	TGTGCCAGCAGCTCCCTCGTGGGGACTAGCTACACCGGGGAGCTGTTTTTT	CASSSLVGTSYTGELFF
TRBV29-1	few	16	TRBD2	TRBJ2-5	TGCAGCGTTGAAGAATGGCTAGCGGGCCTCCAAGAGACCCAGTACTTC	CSVEEWLAGLQETQYF
TRBV15	.	14	.	TRBJ1-1	TGTGCCACCACCCGGCTGAAAATGAACACTGAAGCTTTCTTT	CATTRLKMNTEAFF
TRBV4-3	few	13	.	TRBJ2-5	TGCGCCAGCAGCCAAGACGGACAAGAGACCCAGTACTTC	CASSQDGQETQYF
TRBV27	few	15	.	TRBJ2-3	TGTGCCAGCGATGCTGGACAGTTATGCACAGATACGCAGTATTTT	CASDAGQLCTDTQYF
TRBV15	many	17	.	TRBJ1-5	TGTGCCACCAGCAGAGTATGGGGCACCGCCATCAATCAGCCCCAGCATTTT	CATSRVWGTAINQPQHF
TRBV2	.	17	TRBD1	TRBJ2-6	TGTGCCAGCAGTGCGACAGGGGGTGAGGCTGGGGCCAACGTCCTGACTTTC	CASSATGGEAGANVLTF
TRBV12-3/TRBV12-4	few	12	TRBD1	TRBJ1-4	TGTGCCAGCAGCACAGGGGTCGGAAAACTGTTTTTT	CASSTGVGKLFF
TRBV4-1	many	15	.	TRBJ2-4	TGCGCCAGCAGCCAAGGGAGGACAGATAAAAACATTCAGTACTTC	CASSQGRTDKNIQYF
TRBV11-2	many	18	TRBD2	TRBJ2-1	TGTGCCAGCAGCTTATTCGGGTCGGGAGGAGGGACCTACAATGAGCAGTTCTTC	CASSLFGSGGGTYNEQFF
TRBV20-1	.	15	TRBD1	TRBJ2-7	TGCAGTGCTAACAACCGGGACAGGGGGTCCTACGAGCAGTACTTC	CSANNRDRGSYEQYF
TRBV28	.	15	.	TRBJ2-1	TGTGCCAGCAGTCCCCCGGACAGAAAATACAATGAGCAGTTCTTC	CASSPPDRKYNEQFF